This T cell receptor (beta chain) was captured in a study of blood T cell repertoires in COVID-19. Germline V lookup: CDR1 SGHNT, CDR2 YYREEE (reference sequence). The CDR3 has 15 residues. Trimming cost V 7 bases and J 1 base; bases outside gene matches: 7. The method was immunoSEQ multiplex PCR; TCRdb's version includes in-frame clones alone and lacks a portion of them. The table lists 200,000 or so clones, 70% to 85% of them singletons. This receptor was identified in a human donor in a cohort sampled during active COVID-19. The source material was peripheral blood. The rearrangement uses TRBV5-4 and TRBJ2-3, with 9 bases lining up with TRBD1. This CDR3 is CASCTTGGGTDTQYF. The CDR3 bases are TGTGCCAGCTGCACTACAGGGGGCGGCACAGATACGCAGTATTTT.